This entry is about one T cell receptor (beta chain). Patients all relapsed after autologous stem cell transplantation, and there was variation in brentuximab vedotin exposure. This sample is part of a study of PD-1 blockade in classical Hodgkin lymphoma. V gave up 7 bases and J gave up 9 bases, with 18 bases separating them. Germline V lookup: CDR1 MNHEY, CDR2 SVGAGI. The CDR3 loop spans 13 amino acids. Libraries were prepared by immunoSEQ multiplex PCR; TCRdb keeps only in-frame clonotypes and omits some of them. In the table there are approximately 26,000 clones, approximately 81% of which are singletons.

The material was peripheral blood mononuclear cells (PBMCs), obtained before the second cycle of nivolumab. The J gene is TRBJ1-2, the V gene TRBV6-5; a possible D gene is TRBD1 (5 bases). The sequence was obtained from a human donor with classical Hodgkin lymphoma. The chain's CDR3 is CASTQGGRGSYTF. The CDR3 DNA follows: TGTGCCAGCACCCAGGGAGGCCGTGGGAGCTACACCTTC.